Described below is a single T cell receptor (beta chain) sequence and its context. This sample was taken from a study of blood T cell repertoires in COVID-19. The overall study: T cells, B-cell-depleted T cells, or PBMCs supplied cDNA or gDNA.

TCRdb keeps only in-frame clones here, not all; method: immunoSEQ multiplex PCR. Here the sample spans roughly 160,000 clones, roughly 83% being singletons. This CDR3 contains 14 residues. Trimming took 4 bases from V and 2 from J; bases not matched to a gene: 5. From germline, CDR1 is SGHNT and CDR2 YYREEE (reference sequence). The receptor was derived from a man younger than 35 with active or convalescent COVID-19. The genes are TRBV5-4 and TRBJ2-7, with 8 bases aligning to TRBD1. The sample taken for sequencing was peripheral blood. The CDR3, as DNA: TGTGCCAGCAGCCTGGACAGGGTGCCCTACGAGCAGTACTTC. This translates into CASSLDRVPYEQYF.